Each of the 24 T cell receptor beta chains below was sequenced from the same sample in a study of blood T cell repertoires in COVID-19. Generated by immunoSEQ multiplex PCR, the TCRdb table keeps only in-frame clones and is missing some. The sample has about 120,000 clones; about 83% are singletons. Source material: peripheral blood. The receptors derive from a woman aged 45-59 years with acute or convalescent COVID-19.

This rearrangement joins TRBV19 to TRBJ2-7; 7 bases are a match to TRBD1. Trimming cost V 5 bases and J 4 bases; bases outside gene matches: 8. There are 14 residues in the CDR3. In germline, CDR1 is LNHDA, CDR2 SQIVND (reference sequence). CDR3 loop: CASSFAGTEYEQYF. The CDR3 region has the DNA TGTGCCAGTAGTTTCGCCGGGACAGAATACGAGCAGTACTTC.

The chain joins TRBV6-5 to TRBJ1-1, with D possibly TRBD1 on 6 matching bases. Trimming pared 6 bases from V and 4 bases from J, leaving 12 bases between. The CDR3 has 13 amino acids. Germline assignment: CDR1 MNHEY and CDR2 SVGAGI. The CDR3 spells CASRGTPATEAFF. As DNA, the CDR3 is TGTGCCAGCAGGGGGACACCCGCCACTGAAGCTTTCTTT.

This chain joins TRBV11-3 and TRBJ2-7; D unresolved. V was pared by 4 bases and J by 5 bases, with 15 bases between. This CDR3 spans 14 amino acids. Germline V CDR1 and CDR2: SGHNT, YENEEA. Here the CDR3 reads CASSSPVNIHEQYF. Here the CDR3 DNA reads TGTGCCAGCAGCTCCCCTGTTAATATCCACGAGCAGTACTTC. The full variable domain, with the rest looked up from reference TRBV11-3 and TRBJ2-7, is EAGVVQSPRYKIIEKKQPVAFWCNPISGHNTLYWYLQNLGQGPELLIRYENEEAVDDSQLPKDRFSAERLKGVDSTLKIQPAELGDSAVYLCASSSPVNIHEQYFGPGTRLTVT.

This CDR3 is CASSPSGGPYEQYF. CDR3 nucleotides: TGCGCCAGCAGCCCTAGCGGGGGACCTTACGAGCAGTACTTC. This chain connects TRBV4-3 to TRBJ2-7; the match to TRBD2 covers 10 bases. CDR1 and CDR2 (germline): LGHNA, YSLEER. This CDR3 contains 14 residues. Trimming took 4 bases from V and 4 from J; bases not matched to a gene: 4.

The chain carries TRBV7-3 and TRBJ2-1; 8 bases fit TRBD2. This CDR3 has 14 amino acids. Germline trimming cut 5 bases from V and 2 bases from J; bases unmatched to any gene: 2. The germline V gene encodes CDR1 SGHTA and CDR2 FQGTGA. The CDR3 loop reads CASSPGGTYNEQFF. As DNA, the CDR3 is TGTGCCAGCAGCCCGGGGGGGACCTACAATGAGCAGTTCTTC. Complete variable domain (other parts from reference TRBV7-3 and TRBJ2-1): GAGVSQTPSNKVTEKGKYVELRCDPISGHTALYWYRQSLGQGPEFLIYFQGTGAADDSGLPNDRFFAVRPEGSVSTLKIQRTERGDSAVYLCASSPGGTYNEQFFGPGTRLTVL.

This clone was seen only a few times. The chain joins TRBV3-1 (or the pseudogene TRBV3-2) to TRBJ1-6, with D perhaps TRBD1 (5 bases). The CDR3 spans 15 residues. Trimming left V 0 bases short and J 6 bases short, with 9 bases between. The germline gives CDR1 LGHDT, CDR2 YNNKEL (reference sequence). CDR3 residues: CASSQDDSLNSPLHF. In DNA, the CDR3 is TGTGCCAGCAGCCAAGATGACAGTCTTAATTCACCCCTCCACTTT.

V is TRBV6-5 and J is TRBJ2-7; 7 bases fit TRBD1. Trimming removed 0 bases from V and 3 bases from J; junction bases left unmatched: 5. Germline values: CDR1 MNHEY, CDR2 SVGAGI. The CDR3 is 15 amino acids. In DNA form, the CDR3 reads TGTGCCAGCAGTTACTCGACCGGGACAGACTACGAGCAGTACTTC. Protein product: CASSYSTGTDYEQYF.

This CDR3 is CASSPGLAANQPQHF. In nucleotides, the CDR3 is TGTGCCAGCTCACCGGGCTTGGCAGCAAATCAGCCCCAGCATTTT. This chain links TRBV18 with TRBJ1-5, with D unclear. Trimming pared 3 bases from V and 4 bases from J, leaving 13 bases between. CDR3 size: 15 residues. Germline-derived CDR1 and CDR2 are KGHSH and LQKENI.

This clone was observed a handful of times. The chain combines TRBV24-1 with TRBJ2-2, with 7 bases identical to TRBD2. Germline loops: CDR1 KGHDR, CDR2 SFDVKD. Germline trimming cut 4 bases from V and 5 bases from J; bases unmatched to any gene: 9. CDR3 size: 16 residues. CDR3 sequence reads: CATSDPAGEGTGELFF. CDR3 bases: TGTGCCACCAGTGACCCGGCGGGGGAGGGAACCGGGGAGCTGTTTTTT.

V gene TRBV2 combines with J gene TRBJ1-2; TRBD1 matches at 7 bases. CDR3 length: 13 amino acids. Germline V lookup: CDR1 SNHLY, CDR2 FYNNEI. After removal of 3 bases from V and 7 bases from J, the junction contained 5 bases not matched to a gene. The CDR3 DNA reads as TGTGCCAGCAGTGACCACAGGGGAGGTGGCTACACCTTC. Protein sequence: CASSDHRGGGYTF.

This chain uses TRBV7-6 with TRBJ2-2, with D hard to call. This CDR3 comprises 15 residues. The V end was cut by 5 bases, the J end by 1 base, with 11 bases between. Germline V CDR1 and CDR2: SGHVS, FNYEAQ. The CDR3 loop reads CASSRGGMNTGELFF. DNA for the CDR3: TGTGCCAGCAGCAGAGGCGGAATGAACACCGGGGAGCTGTTTTTT. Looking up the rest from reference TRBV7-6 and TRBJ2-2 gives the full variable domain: GAGVSQSPRYKVTKRGQDVALRCDPISGHVSLYWYRQALGQGPEFLTYFNYEAQQDKSGLPNDRFSAERPEGSISTLTIQRTEQRDSAMYRCASSRGGMNTGELFFGEGSRLTVL.

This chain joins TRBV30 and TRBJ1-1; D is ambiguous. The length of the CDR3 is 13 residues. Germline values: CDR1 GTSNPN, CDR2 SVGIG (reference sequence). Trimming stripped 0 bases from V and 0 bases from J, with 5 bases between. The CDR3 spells CAWSVQLNTEAFF. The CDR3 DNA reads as TGTGCCTGGAGTGTACAGCTGAACACTGAAGCTTTCTTT.

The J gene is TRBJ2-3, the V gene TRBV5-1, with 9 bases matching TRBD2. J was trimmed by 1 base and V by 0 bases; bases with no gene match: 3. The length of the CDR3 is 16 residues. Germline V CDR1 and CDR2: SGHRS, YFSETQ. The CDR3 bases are TGCGCCAGCAGCTTGGGCGCTAGCGGGGGCACAGATACGCAGTATTTT. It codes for CASSLGASGGTDTQYF.

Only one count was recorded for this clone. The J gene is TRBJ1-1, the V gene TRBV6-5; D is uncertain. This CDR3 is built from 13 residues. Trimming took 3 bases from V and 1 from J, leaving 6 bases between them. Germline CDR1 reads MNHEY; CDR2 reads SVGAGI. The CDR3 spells CASSYVQNTEAFF. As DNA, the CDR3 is TGTGCCAGCAGTTATGTACAGAACACTGAAGCTTTCTTT.

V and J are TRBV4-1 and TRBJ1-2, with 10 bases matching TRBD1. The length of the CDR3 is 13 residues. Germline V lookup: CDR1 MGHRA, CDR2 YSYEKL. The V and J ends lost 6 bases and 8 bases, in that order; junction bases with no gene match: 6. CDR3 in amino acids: CASSPGTGVGYTF. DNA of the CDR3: TGCGCCAGCAGTCCCGGGACAGGGGTAGGCTACACCTTC.

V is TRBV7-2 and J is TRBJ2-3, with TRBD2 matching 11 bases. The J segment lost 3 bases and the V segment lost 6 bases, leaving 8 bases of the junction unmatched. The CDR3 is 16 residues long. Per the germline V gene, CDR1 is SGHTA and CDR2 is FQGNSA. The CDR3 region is CASSPKIAGGTDTQYF. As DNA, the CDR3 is TGTGCCAGCAGTCCTAAAATAGCGGGAGGGACAGATACGCAGTATTTT. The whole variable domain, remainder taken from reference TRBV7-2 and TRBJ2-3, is GAGVSQSPSNKVTEKGKDVELRCDPISGHTALYWYRQSLGQGLEFLIYFQGNSAPDKSGLPSDRFSAERTGGSVSTLTIQRTQQEDSAVYLCASSPKIAGGTDTQYFGPGTRLTVL.

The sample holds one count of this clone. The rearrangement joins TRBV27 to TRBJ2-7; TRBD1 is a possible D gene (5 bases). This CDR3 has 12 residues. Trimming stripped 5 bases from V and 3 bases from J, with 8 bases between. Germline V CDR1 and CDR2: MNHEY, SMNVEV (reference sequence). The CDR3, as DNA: TGTGCCAGCAGTCCAGGGCTCTACGAGCAGTACTTC. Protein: CASSPGLYEQYF.

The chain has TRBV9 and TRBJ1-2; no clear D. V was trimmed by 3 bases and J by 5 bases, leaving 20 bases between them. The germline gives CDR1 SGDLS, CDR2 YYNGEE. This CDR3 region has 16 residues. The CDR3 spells CASSAGTVRHSYGYTF. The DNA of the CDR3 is TGTGCCAGCAGCGCGGGAACGGTCCGGCATTCTTATGGCTACACCTTC. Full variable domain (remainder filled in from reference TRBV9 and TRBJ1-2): DSGVTQTPKHLITATGQRVTLRCSPRSGDLSVYWYQQSLDQGLQFLIQYYNGEERAKGNILERFSAQQFPDLHSELNLSSLELGDSALYFCASSAGTVRHSYGYTFGSGTRLTVV.

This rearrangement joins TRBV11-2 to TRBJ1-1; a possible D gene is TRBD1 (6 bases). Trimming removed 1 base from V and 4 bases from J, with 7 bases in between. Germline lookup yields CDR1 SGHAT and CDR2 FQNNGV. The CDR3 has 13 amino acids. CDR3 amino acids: CASSLGRGTEAFF. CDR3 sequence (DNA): TGTGCCAGCAGCTTAGGCAGGGGCACTGAAGCTTTCTTT. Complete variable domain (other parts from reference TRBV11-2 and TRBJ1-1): EAGVAQSPRYKIIEKRQSVAFWCNPISGHATLYWYQQILGQGPKLLIQFQNNGVVDDSQLPKDRFSAERLKGVDSTLKIQPAKLEDSAVYLCASSLGRGTEAFFGQGTRLTVV.

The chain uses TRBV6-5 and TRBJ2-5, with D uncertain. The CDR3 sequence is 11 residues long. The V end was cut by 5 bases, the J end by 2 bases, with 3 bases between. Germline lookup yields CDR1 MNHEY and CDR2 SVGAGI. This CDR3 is CASSTQETQYF. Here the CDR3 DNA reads TGTGCCAGCAGTACTCAAGAGACCCAGTACTTC.

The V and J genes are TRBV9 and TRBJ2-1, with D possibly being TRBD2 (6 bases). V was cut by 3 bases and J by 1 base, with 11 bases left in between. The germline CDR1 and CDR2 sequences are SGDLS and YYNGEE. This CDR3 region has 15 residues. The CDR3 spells CASSAGGGSYNEQFF. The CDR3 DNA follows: TGTGCCAGCAGCGCCGGGGGTGGATCCTACAATGAGCAGTTCTTC.

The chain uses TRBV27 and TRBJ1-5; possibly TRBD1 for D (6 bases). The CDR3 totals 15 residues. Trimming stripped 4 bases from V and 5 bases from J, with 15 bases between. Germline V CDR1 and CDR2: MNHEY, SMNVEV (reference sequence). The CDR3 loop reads CASSSRGGDHQPQHF. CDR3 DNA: TGTGCCAGCAGTTCTAGAGGGGGGGATCATCAGCCCCAGCATTTT.

CDR3 amino acids: CASSQDGSLDYGYTF. The CDR3 coding sequence is TGTGCCAGCAGCCAAGATGGGTCGCTAGACTATGGCTACACCTTC. The chain recombines TRBV4-2 with TRBJ1-2; D ambiguous. Deletions cut 0 bases from V and 3 bases from J, with 11 bases between. From germline, CDR1 is LGHNA and CDR2 YNFKEQ. The CDR3 sequence is 15 residues long.

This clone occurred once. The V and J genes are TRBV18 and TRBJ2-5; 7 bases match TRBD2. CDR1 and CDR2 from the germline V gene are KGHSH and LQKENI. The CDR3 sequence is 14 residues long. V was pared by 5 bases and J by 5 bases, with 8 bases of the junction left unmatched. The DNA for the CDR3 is TGTGCCAGCTCATCTAGGACTAGTGGGGAGACCCAGTACTTC. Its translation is CASSSRTSGETQYF.